These 16 T cell receptor beta chains came from one sample sequenced in a study of long-term antiretroviral therapy in people with HIV. The immunoSEQ assay was v3.0, run at survey level. TCRdb's table, derived via immunoSEQ multiplex PCR, lists solely in-frame clones and lacks some. Of more than 15,000 clones listed, 91% were seen once; the top ten hold approximately 8.7%. Material: unsorted PBMCs, obtained 0.3 years after starting antiretroviral therapy. These receptors originate from a man in his fifties or sixties with HIV.

This chain links TRBV6-4 with TRBJ2-2, with TRBD2 identical over 8 bases. The V segment lost 5 bases and the J segment 3 bases; nucleotides outside the gene matches: 2. The CDR3 is 14 amino acids. CDR1 and CDR2 from the germline V gene are MRHNA and SNTAGT. The DNA for the CDR3 is TGTGCCAGCAGTTCAGCGGGGGACACCGGGGAGCTGTTTTTT. Translation gives CASSSAGDTGELFF.

The chain has TRBV10-3 and TRBJ1-4; D remains ambiguous. This CDR3 contains 14 residues. The germline V and J ends were trimmed by 4 bases and 8 bases, with 14 bases remaining between them. Germline loops: CDR1 ENHRY, CDR2 SYGVKD. The CDR3 is CAISAAAGGEKLFF. The CDR3, as DNA: TGTGCCATCAGTGCCGCGGCGGGAGGGGAAAAACTGTTTTTT.

This chain connects TRBV5-4 to TRBJ2-5, with 8 bases aligning to TRBD1. V shed 2 bases, J shed 5 bases, and the junction held 11 bases outside the gene matches. The germline CDR1 and CDR2 sequences are SGHNT and YYREEE (reference sequence). The CDR3 has 16 amino acids. The CDR3 sequence is CASSFRSGTGGETQYF. CDR3 nucleotides: TGTGCCAGCAGCTTTCGTTCCGGGACAGGAGGGGAGACCCAGTACTTC.

The chain is built from TRBV18 and TRBJ2-3, with D possibly matching TRBD2 (6 bases). Trimming shortened V by 4 bases and J by 6 bases, and 17 bases separated the two germline ends. The CDR3 runs 15 residues. The V gene's germline CDR1 is KGHSH and CDR2 LQKENI. The CDR3 nucleotides are TGTGCCAGCTCACGCTGGGACTTCAGTGGGGATACGCAGTATTTT. It specifies CASSRWDFSGDTQYF.

V is TRBV27 and J is TRBJ1-5; D not resolved. Trimming stripped 8 bases from V and 6 bases from J, with 11 bases between. Germline loops: CDR1 MNHEY, CDR2 SMNVEV (reference sequence). The CDR3 covers 12 residues. The CDR3 coding sequence is TGTGCCAGCCAGGACCCGGGTCAGCCCCAGCATTTT. It encodes CASQDPGQPQHF.

The chain couples TRBV6-1 to TRBJ1-1; D unclear. The CDR3 sequence is 13 residues long. Trimming cost V 0 bases and J 12 bases, with 14 bases left between them. The V gene's germline CDR1 is MNHNS and CDR2 SASEGT. CDR3 region: CASSEALGLWTFF. The CDR3 nucleotides are TGTGCCAGCAGTGAAGCGCTCGGACTTTGGACTTTCTTT.

The chain has TRBV28 and TRBJ2-7, with 8 bases aligning to TRBD1. The CDR3 covers 15 residues. CDR1 is MDHEN, CDR2 SYDVKM, per germline. The J segment lost 5 bases and the V segment lost 5 bases, leaving 11 bases of the junction unmatched. The CDR3 loop is CASSTPGRGPHEQYF. CDR3 nucleotides: TGTGCCAGCAGTACCCCCGGCAGGGGGCCCCACGAGCAGTACTTC. The full variable domain, rest sourced from reference TRBV28 and TRBJ2-7, is DVKVTQSSRYLVKRTGEKVFLECVQDMDHENMFWYRQDPGLGLRLIYFSYDVKMKEKGDIPEGYSVSREKKERFSLILESASTNQTSMYLCASSTPGRGPHEQYFGPGTRLTVT.

The J gene is TRBJ2-3, the V gene TRBV10-3; 11 nucleotides align to TRBD2. Per germline, CDR1 ENHRY and CDR2 SYGVKD. The CDR3 runs 18 residues. Losses at the gene ends were 0 bases for V and 2 bases for J; bases not matched to a gene: 7. In DNA, the CDR3 is TGTGCCATCAGTGAGTCGTTGACTAGCGGGGTTCCCACAGATACGCAGTATTTT. Amino acid sequence: CAISESLTSGVPTDTQYF.

V and J are TRBV5-1 and TRBJ2-7; 12 bases are shared with TRBD2. J gave up 0 bases and V 0 bases, and 10 bases lay outside the gene matches. This CDR3 is built from 19 residues. CDR1 and CDR2 (germline): SGHRS, YFSETQ. CDR3 region: CASSLGRTLAGGLSYEQYF. As DNA, the CDR3 is TGCGCCAGCAGCTTGGGGCGGACACTAGCGGGAGGACTCTCCTACGAGCAGTACTTC.

The rearrangement uses TRBV5-4 and TRBJ2-7, with 8 bases fitting TRBD2. The CDR3 is 13 amino acids. Germline CDR1 and CDR2: SGHNT and YYREEE (reference sequence). V dropped 9 bases and J dropped 3; count of bases not matched to a gene: 8. The CDR3 spells CATGRGDFYEQYF. For the CDR3, the DNA is TGTGCCACCGGGAGGGGAGATTTCTACGAGCAGTACTTC.

This sequence joins TRBV29-1 and TRBJ1-1; D gene ambiguous. The CDR3 runs to 12 residues. Germline loops: CDR1 SQVTM, CDR2 ANQGSEA. The V and J ends lost 3 bases and 0 bases respectively, with 5 bases between them. CDR3 protein: CSVEGMNTEAFF. The CDR3 DNA is TGCAGCGTTGAGGGAATGAACACTGAAGCTTTCTTT.

This chain links TRBV5-1 with TRBJ2-3; D is unresolved. Trimming shortened V by 4 bases and J by 4 bases, and 10 bases separated the two germline ends. The CDR3 sequence is 13 residues long. The germline V gene encodes CDR1 SGHRS and CDR2 YFSETQ. CDR3 in amino acids: CASSDDPADTQYF. The CDR3 DNA is TGCGCCAGCAGCGATGATCCGGCAGATACGCAGTATTTT.

The V call is TRBV5-1, the J call TRBJ1-1, with D perhaps matching TRBD1 (5 bases). CDR1 is SGHRS, CDR2 YFSETQ, per germline. V lost 1 base, J lost 0 bases, and 7 bases lay in between. The CDR3 contains 14 residues. The CDR3 loop is CASSLNRLNTEAFF. CDR3 DNA sequence: TGCGCCAGCAGCTTGAACAGGTTGAACACTGAAGCTTTCTTT. Full variable domain (remainder filled in from reference TRBV5-1 and TRBJ1-1): KAGVTQTPRYLIKTRGQQVTLSCSPISGHRSVSWYQQTPGQGLQFLFEYFSETQRNKGNFPGRFSGRQFSNSRSEMNVSTLELGDSALYLCASSLNRLNTEAFFGQGTRLTVV.

This sequence joins TRBV5-1 and TRBJ1-1; no reliable D call. The V and J ends lost 5 bases and 1 base respectively, with 18 bases between them. Germline CDR1 SGHRS, CDR2 YFSETQ. The CDR3 length is 16 residues. The CDR3 nucleotides read TGCGCCAGCAGACCAGCAAGCAGAATGGAGAACACTGAAGCTTTCTTT. This gives the protein CASRPASRMENTEAFF.

The V gene is TRBV5-1, the J gene TRBJ1-4; no definite D call. Trimming left V 6 bases short and J 8 bases short, with 20 bases between. In germline, CDR1 is SGHRS, CDR2 YFSETQ. The CDR3 contains 15 residues. CDR3 loop: CASTPTARWGEKLFF. The CDR3 DNA sequence: TGCGCCAGCACCCCGACGGCGAGGTGGGGAGAAAAACTGTTTTTT.

The rearrangement links TRBV7-3 to TRBJ2-3; TRBD2 matches at 8 bases. CDR1 is SGHTA and CDR2 is FQGTGA in the germline V gene. This CDR3 contains 14 residues. Trimming at V came to 2 bases and at J to 4 bases, leaving 2 bases not matched to a gene. CDR3 sequence (DNA): TGTGCCAGCAGCTTAGAACTAGCGGCAGATACGCAGTATTTT. It specifies CASSLELAADTQYF.